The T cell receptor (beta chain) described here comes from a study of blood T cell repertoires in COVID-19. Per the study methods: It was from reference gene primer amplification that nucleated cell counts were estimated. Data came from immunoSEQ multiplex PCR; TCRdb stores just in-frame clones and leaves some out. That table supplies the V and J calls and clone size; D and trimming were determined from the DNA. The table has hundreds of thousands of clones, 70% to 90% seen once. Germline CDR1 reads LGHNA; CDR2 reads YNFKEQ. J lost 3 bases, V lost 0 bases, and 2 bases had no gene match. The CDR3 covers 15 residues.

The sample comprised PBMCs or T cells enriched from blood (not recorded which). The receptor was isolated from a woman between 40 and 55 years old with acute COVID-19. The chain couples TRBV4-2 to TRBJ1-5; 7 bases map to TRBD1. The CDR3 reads CASSQEGQTNQPQHF. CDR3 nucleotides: TGTGCCAGCAGCCAAGAGGGACAGACCAATCAGCCCCAGCATTTT.